These 3 T cell receptor beta chains originate from one sample sequenced in a study of shared clonotypes between healthy human individuals. Only in-frame clones appear in the TCRdb table, and some are missing; sequencing was by immunoSEQ multiplex PCR. The sample shows approximately 640,000 clones, 55% to 75% of them seen only once. Sequencing used memory CD4+ T cells sorted from blood. Specified subset: CD45RA-negative fraction. These receptors were taken from a woman in her twenties or thirties in good health.

This clone showed up just once. The chain recombines TRBV6-8 with TRBJ2-3; 8 nucleotides match TRBD2. This CDR3 spans 18 amino acids. CDR1 and CDR2 from the germline V gene are MNHGY and SAAAGT. The V and J ends lost 2 bases and 4 bases, in that order; junction bases with no gene match: 14. The CDR3 DNA is TGTGCCAGCAGTTACGGGGCGGTGGCGGGAGGAGAGGCAGATACGCAGTATTTT. The encoded protein is CASSYGAVAGGEADTQYF.

This chain joins TRBV7-9 and TRBJ1-2, with D perhaps matching TRBD1 (6 bases). This CDR3 is built from 14 residues. V was pared by 0 bases and J by 5 bases, with 10 bases between. In germline, CDR1 is SEHNR, CDR2 FQNEAQ (reference sequence). The CDR3 reads CASSLAQGGYGYTF. The CDR3 nucleotides are TGTGCCAGCAGCTTAGCGCAAGGGGGATATGGCTACACCTTC.

This clone was seen only once. V gene TRBV5-1 combines with J gene TRBJ1-1; D unclear. This CDR3 spans 16 amino acids. V shed 4 bases and J shed 0 bases, with 16 bases lying between them. Germline CDR1 and CDR2: SGHRS and YFSETQ. The DNA of the CDR3 is TGCGCCAGCAGCCGAAACACCGGGGTCGTGAACACTGAAGCTTTCTTT. Its translation is CASSRNTGVVNTEAFF.